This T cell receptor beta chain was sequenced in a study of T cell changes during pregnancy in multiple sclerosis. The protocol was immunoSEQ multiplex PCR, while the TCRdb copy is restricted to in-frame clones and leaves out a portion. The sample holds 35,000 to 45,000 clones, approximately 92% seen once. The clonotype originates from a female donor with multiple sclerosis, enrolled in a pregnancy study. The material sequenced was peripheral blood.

DNA for the CDR3: TGTGCTAGTGGTTTGGTACTTTTAGGGCGGGAAGCAGATACGCAGTATTTT. Residues: CASGLVLLGREADTQYF. The chain couples TRBV12-5 to TRBJ2-3; D may be TRBD2 (6 bases). Germline CDR1 is LGHNT and CDR2 is FRNRAP. Trimming took 0 bases from V and 4 from J, leaving 17 bases between them. This CDR3 comprises 17 residues.